A selection of T cell receptor beta chains follows, all from one sample in a study of graft-versus-host responses after intestinal transplantation. Here immunoSEQ multiplex PCR was the method, and the copy in TCRdb shows in-frame clones only, minus some. The sample shows some 15,000 clones, roughly a third of them seen only once. The material sequenced was alloreactive CD4+ T cells from a mixed lymphocyte reaction culture, taken before intestinal transplant. These TCRs come from a human patient who received an intestinal transplant. Both conserved end residues are part of each CDR3. Each record gives: V gene, J gene, clone size, D gene, CDR3 protein, CDR3 DNA. A D gene is named only where the DNA matches it firmly. Size tells how often a clone was seen (once, few, many) or the class of an expanded clone, and some rows leave it out.

>TRBV6-1|TRBJ2-7|few|.
CASSLRDGMDEQYF
TGTGCCAGCTCCCTTAGGGACGGGATGGACGAGCAGTACTTC
>TRBV6-1|TRBJ1-2|.|.
CASSDPLPGHGYTF
TGTGCCAGCAGTGACCCTCTCCCAGGGCATGGCTACACCTTC
>TRBV5-1|TRBJ2-7|once|.
CASSLPGSVFGYEQYF
TGCGCCAGCAGCTTGCCAGGTTCGGTTTTTGGCTACGAGCAGTACTTC
>TRBV5-1|TRBJ1-2|.|.
CASSLQGGYTF
TGCGCCAGCAGCTTACAGGGTGGCTACACCTTC
>TRBV16|TRBJ1-3|.|.
CASSSSFSGNTIYF
TGTGCCAGCAGCTCTAGCTTCTCTGGAAACACCATATATTTT
>TRBV29-1|TRBJ2-5|.|.
CSVSRTTLEETQYF
TGCAGCGTCTCCCGGACCACCCTCGAGGAGACCCAGTACTTC
>TRBV2|TRBJ1-6|.|.
CASRGEPNNSPLHF
TGTGCCAGCAGGGGAGAACCCAATAATTCACCCCTCCACTTT
>TRBV12-5|TRBJ1-6|.|TRBD1
CASGPTGRGNSPLHF
TGTGCTAGTGGTCCGACAGGGCGTGGAAATTCACCCCTCCACTTT
>TRBV7-9|TRBJ1-1|.|TRBD1
CASSQIRDRETEAFF
TGTGCCAGCAGCCAAATCCGGGACAGGGAAACTGAAGCTTTCTTT
>TRBV5-1|TRBJ2-7|few|TRBD1
CASSLRTTGSYEQYF
TGCGCCAGCAGCTTGAGGACGACAGGGTCCTACGAGCAGTACTTC
>TRBV30|TRBJ2-1|.|TRBD2
CAWSQTGTSGTGSKFF
TGTGCCTGGAGTCAAACCGGGACTAGCGGGACCGGGAGTAAGTTCTTC
>TRBV19|TRBJ1-5|medium-sized|.
CASSRGATPEEPQHF
TGTGCCAGTAGTAGAGGGGCCACTCCCGAGGAGCCCCAGCATTTT
>TRBV7-3|TRBJ2-2|few|.
CASSLGDGTGELFF
TGTGCCAGCAGCTTAGGGGATGGCACCGGGGAGCTGTTTTTT
>TRBV6-5|TRBJ2-7|.|.
CASSTDVTTYF
TGTGCCAGCAGTACGGACGTAACGACGTACTTC
>TRBV28|TRBJ1-2|few|.
CASSFSTGGYTF
TGTGCCAGCAGTTTCTCGACGGGAGGCTACACCTTC
>TRBV11-2|TRBJ2-7|.|.
CASSLPGPYEQYF
TGTGCCAGCAGCTTACCAGGACCCTACGAGCAGTACTTC
>TRBV11-3|TRBJ1-6|few|.
CASSPRGRSPSPLHF
TGTGCCAGCAGCCCTCGGGGCAGAAGTCCGTCACCCCTCCACTTT
>TRBV2|TRBJ2-7|few|.
CASSVKAGQYF
TGTGCCAGCAGTGTTAAAGCTGGGCAGTACTTC
>TRBV6-5|TRBJ2-3|.|TRBD2
CASSYAGGGTDTQYF
TGTGCCAGCAGTTACGCGGGGGGGGGCACAGATACGCAGTATTTT
>TRBV6-5|TRBJ2-7|few|TRBD2
CASRLTSGSYEQYF
TGTGCCAGCAGGCTAACTAGCGGCTCCTACGAGCAGTACTTC
>TRBV5-6|TRBJ2-2|few|.
CASSLARAGELFF
TGTGCCAGCAGCTTGGCCCGGGCCGGGGAGCTGTTTTTT
>TRBV11-2|TRBJ2-2|few|TRBD2
CASSLVAGAVGELFF
TGTGCCAGCAGCTTAGTAGCGGGAGCCGTCGGGGAGCTGTTTTTT
>TRBV12-5|TRBJ2-1|few|.
CASGLNPLAGNEQFF
TGTGCTAGTGGTTTGAACCCCCTGGCCGGCAATGAGCAGTTCTTC
>TRBV11-2|TRBJ2-7|few|.
CASSLELDRYEQYF
TGTGCCAGCAGCTTAGAACTCGACAGATACGAGCAGTACTTC
>TRBV25-1|TRBJ2-7|.|TRBD2
CASSESGRLYEQYF
TGTGCCAGCAGTGAAAGCGGGAGGCTCTACGAGCAGTACTTC
>TRBV7-2|TRBJ1-5|.|TRBD1
CASSLSHDRASQPQHF
TGTGCCAGCAGCTTATCCCACGACAGGGCCAGTCAGCCCCAGCATTTT
>TRBV7-9|TRBJ2-7|few|.
CASSLGHGGIYEQYF
TGTGCCAGCAGCTTAGGACATGGTGGGATCTACGAGCAGTACTTC
>TRBV11-3|TRBJ2-5|.|.
CASSLRPGETQYF
TGTGCCAGCAGCTTGCGGCCTGGGGAGACCCAGTACTTC
>TRBV7-9|TRBJ2-1|.|TRBD2
CASSFNRLSGRAGSNVQFF
TGTGCCAGCAGCTTTAATCGCCTTAGCGGGAGGGCCGGTTCCAATGTGCAGTTCTTC